The present entry profiles one T cell receptor (beta chain) with its context. Its specificity is unknown. The data derive from a study of blood T cells in healthy people across ages. A J-beta primer mix and a sample-barcoded 5' primer were used in a second PCR of about 6 to 12 cycles. CDR3-containing paired-end reads numbering at least 2.5 million came from each sample. One entry per CDR3 protein results from TCRdb running MiXCR on the 5' RACE reads. Of fewer than 2 million distinct CDR3 sequences listed, approximately 39% are singletons. General study findings and limits: Considered underestimates were the diversity estimates obtained from one million T cells. A strong correlation was found between TCR beta diversity and the percentage of naive T cells. Changes seen in expanded clonotypes were possibly confounded by donor CMV status left unknown.

Germline loops: CDR1 MNHEY, CDR2 SVGAGI. The CDR3 has 14 residues. V was clipped by 5 bases and J by 5 bases; unmatched bases: 7. Sequencing was done on a sample of blood. V is TRBV6-5 and J is TRBJ2-7, with TRBD1 matching over 9 bases. This TCR came from a human donor in good health. CDR3 in DNA: TGTGCCAGCAGTACGCCGGGACAGGGCCACGAGCAGTACTTC. Amino acid sequence: CASSTPGQGHEQYF.